A single sample gave rise to the 32 T cell receptor beta chains below, sequenced in a study of T-cell reconstitution after alpha-beta-depleted transplantation in children. Unique molecular identifiers were used in preparing the TCRbeta library. Using its own MiXCR run on the PCR reads, TCRdb lists one record per CDR3 protein. The sample includes 90,000 to 130,000 distinct CDR3 sequences, about a tenth of them seen just once. Sequenced material: PBMCs from the stem cell graft donor, taken from the stem cell graft. Receptors originate from a human donor who donated a stem cell graft to a child with acute lymphoblastic leukemia.

This clonotype was picked up many times. The chain recombines TRBV20-1 with TRBJ2-7; the match to TRBD1 covers 8 bases. Germline assignment: CDR1 DFQATT and CDR2 SNEGSKA (reference sequence). This CDR3 is built from 13 residues. J lost 2 bases, V lost 3 bases, and 3 bases had no gene match. The CDR3 bases are TGCAGTGCTAGCGGGGACAGGCCCTACGAGCAGTACTTC. Encoded protein: CSASGDRPYEQYF.

The V gene is TRBV20-1, the J gene TRBJ2-6, with 7 bases matching TRBD1. The length of the CDR3 is 16 residues. V dropped 3 bases and J dropped 2; count of bases not matched to a gene: 7. Germline lookup yields CDR1 DFQATT and CDR2 SNEGSKA (reference sequence). CDR3: CSARGRGSAGANVLTF. Here the CDR3 DNA reads TGCAGTGCTAGGGGCAGGGGGAGTGCTGGGGCCAACGTCCTGACTTTC.

This clonotype was seen repeatedly, ten times or more. The chain joins TRBV9 to TRBJ1-6; D remains ambiguous. The CDR3 runs 14 residues. The germline V gene encodes CDR1 SGDLS and CDR2 YYNGEE. Trimming pared 4 bases from V and 7 bases from J, leaving 12 bases between. CDR3 DNA: TGTGCCAGCAGCCCCAGGAGGGCGAATTCACCCCTCCACTTT. Translating gives CASSPRRANSPLHF.

This clonotype showed up many times. The chain carries TRBV12-3 or TRBV12-4 and TRBJ2-3, with 7 bases lining up with TRBD2. V gave up 3 bases and J gave up 5 bases; unmatched junction bases: 8. This CDR3 contains 15 residues. The CDR3 bases are TGTGCCAGCAGTTTCACGGCGGGAGCCGGAGATACGCAGTATTTT. Protein product: CASSFTAGAGDTQYF.

Turning to this clonotype: This sequence may be a read error, since a much larger clone differs from it by one base. V and J are TRBV6-1 and TRBJ1-5; 7 bases line up with TRBD1. There are 16 residues in the CDR3. V trimming: 6 bases; J trimming: 1 base; junction bases outside the gene matches: 9. The germline V gene encodes CDR1 MNHNS and CDR2 SASEGT. The CDR3 loop is CASSWDRPTSNQPQHF. In nucleotides, the CDR3 is TGTGCCAGCAGCTGGGACAGACCAACGAGCAATCAGCCCCAGCATTTT.

The sample holds many counts of this clonotype. This chain links TRBV5-1 with TRBJ1-1; maybe TRBD1 (5 bases). Trimming left V 3 bases short and J 0 bases short, with 12 bases between. Germline V gene sequence: CDR1 SGHRS, CDR2 YFSETQ. This CDR3 region has 15 residues. CDR3 sequence reads: CASSSTALMNTEAFF. DNA for the CDR3: TGCGCCAGCAGCTCGACAGCGCTGATGAACACTGAAGCTTTCTTT.

This clonotype showed up many times. CDR3 bases: TGCAGTGCTGACAGCTACAATGAGCAGTTCTTC. Protein: CSADSYNEQFF. The chain joins TRBV20-1 to TRBJ2-1; D perhaps matches TRBD1 (5 bases). The V and J ends lost 5 bases and 3 bases respectively, with 5 bases between them. Germline V lookup: CDR1 DFQATT, CDR2 SNEGSKA (reference sequence). The CDR3 runs 11 residues.

The sample holds many counts of this clonotype. V and J are TRBV10-3 and TRBJ2-7; 9 positions match TRBD2. CDR3 size: 14 residues. Germline assignment: CDR1 ENHRY and CDR2 SYGVKD. V was clipped by 9 bases and J by 3 bases; unmatched bases: 9. The CDR3 spells CAIKETSGVYEQYF. The CDR3 coding sequence is TGTGCCATTAAGGAGACTAGCGGTGTCTACGAGCAGTACTTC.

This clonotype was counted at least ten times. V gene TRBV7-9 combines with J gene TRBJ1-2, with D perhaps matching TRBD1 (6 bases). This CDR3 has 17 amino acids. V shed 1 base and J shed 3 bases, with 18 bases lying between them. Per the germline V gene, CDR1 is SEHNR and CDR2 is FQNEAQ (reference sequence). CDR3 sequence: CASSLGSTGRADYGYTF. The CDR3 DNA is TGTGCCAGCAGCTTAGGCTCCACAGGGAGGGCGGACTATGGCTACACCTTC. Together with reference TRBV7-9 and TRBJ1-2, the CDR3 gives the full variable domain: DTGVSQNPRHKITKRGQNVTFRCDPISEHNRLYWYRQTLGQGPEFLTYFQNEAQLEKSRLLSDRFSAERPKGSFSTLEIQRTEQGDSAMYLCASSLGSTGRADYGYTFGSGTRLTVV.

This clonotype was found many times. V is TRBV27 and J is TRBJ1-1; D possibly corresponds to TRBD1 (5 bases). The CDR3 spans 12 residues. The ends were cut back, 1 base at V and 8 bases at J, with 8 bases in the middle. Germline CDR1 reads MNHEY; CDR2 reads SMNVEV (reference sequence). The DNA for the CDR3 is TGTGCCAGCAGTTTATTGGGGGAAGAAGCTTTCTTT. Protein sequence: CASSLLGEEAFF.

This clonotype was seen at least ten times. CDR3: CASSTLPSLVGEQFF. Here the CDR3 DNA reads TGTGCCAGCAGTACATTGCCCTCACTAGTCGGTGAGCAGTTCTTC. The chain links TRBV27 to TRBJ2-1, with a weak D call TRBD2 (5 bases). V dropped 5 bases and J dropped 9 bases, with 20 bases sitting between them. Per germline, CDR1 MNHEY and CDR2 SMNVEV (reference sequence). The length of the CDR3 is 15 residues.

This clonotype was detected ten times or more. This sequence joins TRBV7-9 and TRBJ1-2; no clear D gene. This CDR3 spans 12 amino acids. V lost 4 bases and J 13 bases, leaving 16 bases between the germline ends. Germline V gene sequence: CDR1 SEHNR, CDR2 FQNEAQ (reference sequence). CDR3 sequence reads: CASSSQVEDFTF. The CDR3 DNA follows: TGTGCCAGCAGCTCCCAGGTAGAGGATTTCACCTTC. The full variable domain, rest sourced from reference TRBV7-9 and TRBJ1-2, is DTGVSQNPRHKITKRGQNVTFRCDPISEHNRLYWYRQTLGQGPEFLTYFQNEAQLEKSRLLSDRFSAERPKGSFSTLEIQRTEQGDSAMYLCASSSQVEDFTFGSGTRLTVV.

V is TRBV18 and J is TRBJ1-5; tentative D call: TRBD1 (6 bases). The V gene's germline CDR1 is KGHSH and CDR2 LQKENI. V dropped 3 bases and J dropped 7 bases, with 10 bases sitting between them. This CDR3 has 13 residues. CDR3 sequence: CASSPAGEQPQHF. The CDR3 DNA sequence: TGTGCCAGCTCACCGGCAGGGGAGCAGCCCCAGCATTTT.

This clonotype was recorded many times. J is TRBJ2-3 and V is TRBV3-1; D might be TRBD2 (6 bases). The CDR3 is made up of 13 amino acids. The ends were cut back, 6 bases at V and 1 base at J, with 8 bases in the middle. The germline CDR1 and CDR2 sequences are LGHDT and YNNKEL (reference sequence). CDR3 sequence: CASREGGTDTQYF. The DNA for the CDR3 is TGTGCCAGCAGGGAGGGTGGCACAGATACGCAGTATTTT.

Ten or more counts support this clonotype. The rearrangement uses TRBV7-9 and TRBJ2-7; D perhaps matches TRBD1 (5 bases). Trimming removed 0 bases at V and 2 bases at J, with 17 bases between. The germline V gene has CDR1 SEHNR and CDR2 FQNEAQ (reference sequence). The CDR3 covers 17 residues. CDR3 region: CASSLAPGGATTYEQYF. The DNA for the CDR3 is TGTGCCAGCAGCTTAGCCCCCGGTGGGGCGACGACCTACGAGCAGTACTTC.

This clonotype was recorded at least ten times. The rearrangement joins TRBV4-1 to TRBJ2-5; 9 nucleotides line up with TRBD2. Germline CDR1 and CDR2: MGHRA and YSYEKL. The CDR3 has 17 residues. V lost 4 bases, J lost 3 bases, and 12 bases stayed unmatched. The CDR3 loop reads CASSPSTSSGEEETQYF. CDR3 in DNA: TGCGCCAGCAGCCCGAGTACGTCTAGCGGGGAGGAAGAGACCCAGTACTTC.

As concerns this clonotype: This clone may be a read error of a much larger clone one base away. The J gene is TRBJ1-2, the V gene TRBV20-1; D call uncertain. CDR3 length equals 20 residues. Germline CDR1 DFQATT, CDR2 SNEGSKA (reference sequence). Trimming took off 5 bases at V and 4 bases at J, with 35 bases between the two ends. DNA of the CDR3: TGCAGTGCTCCCGTTGGAGGGAGTAGAGGGAGGTGTCAGGCGAGCTATGGCTACACCTTC. Translated, it gives CSAPVGGSRGRCQASYGYTF.

This clonotype has a count of ten or more. The chain joins TRBV20-1 to TRBJ2-5, with D perhaps matching TRBD1 or TRBD2 (5 bases each). Germline CDR1 and CDR2: DFQATT and SNEGSKA (reference sequence). Trimming took 7 bases from V and 7 from J, leaving 13 bases between them. The CDR3 consists of 11 residues. The CDR3 reads CSGGAGGTQYF. Written as DNA, the CDR3 is TGCAGTGGAGGGGCCGGAGGGACCCAGTACTTC.

V usage is TRBV5-3 and J usage is TRBJ2-2; 7 bases match TRBD1. TRBV5-3 is known as an ORF, though its function is uncertain. The CDR3 consists of 17 residues. V dropped 0 bases and J dropped 2; count of bases not matched to a gene: 7. In nucleotides, the CDR3 is TGTGCCAGAAGCTTGGAAGATAGACAGGGAAACACCGGGGAGCTGTTTTTT. Amino acids: CARSLEDRQGNTGELFF.

In this sample, this clonotype turned up many times. The chain joins TRBV6-5 to TRBJ2-5; 8 nucleotides align to TRBD2. With 2 bases clipped from V and 0 bases from J, the junction kept 2 bases outside the gene matches. The CDR3 sequence is 15 residues long. CDR1 MNHEY and CDR2 SVGAGI come from the germline V gene. The CDR3 region has the DNA TGTGCCAGCAGTTACGGCGGGAGGTACCAAGAGACCCAGTACTTC. Protein product: CASSYGGRYQETQYF.

The rearrangement joins TRBV5-4 to TRBJ2-1, with TRBD2 identical over 7 bases. Trimming cost V 2 bases and J 3 bases; bases outside gene matches: 5. The V gene's germline CDR1 is SGHNT and CDR2 YYREEE (reference sequence). CDR3 length: 15 amino acids. The DNA of the CDR3 is TGTGCCAGCAGCTTACAGTCTAGCGGCTACAATGAGCAGTTCTTC. This codes for CASSLQSSGYNEQFF.

This clonotype was recorded many times. The chain has TRBV6-1 and TRBJ2-7, with D perhaps matching TRBD1 (7 bases). The V gene's germline CDR1 is MNHNS and CDR2 SASEGT. V lost 5 bases and J 3 bases, leaving 14 bases between the germline ends. The CDR3 spans 14 residues. CDR3: CASSPRRGVYEQYF. The CDR3 nucleotides read TGTGCCAGCAGTCCGCGCAGGGGGGTCTACGAGCAGTACTTC.

In its sample, this clonotype was seen many times. This chain uses TRBV27 with TRBJ2-7; 9 nucleotides match TRBD2. The CDR3 totals 15 residues. Germline V gene data show CDR1 as MNHEY and CDR2 as SMNVEV (reference sequence). V was clipped by 5 bases and J by 2 bases; unmatched bases: 7. CDR3 loop: CASSPRTSATYEQYF. DNA of the CDR3: TGTGCCAGCAGTCCTAGGACTAGCGCAACCTACGAGCAGTACTTC.

This clonotype was seen repeatedly, ten times or more. V gene TRBV12-3 or TRBV12-4 combines with J gene TRBJ2-3; 9 bases agree with TRBD2. There are 15 residues in the CDR3. V lost 10 bases and J lost 2; bases outside the gene matches: 10. The CDR3 sequence is CAISPGLADTDTQYF. The CDR3 DNA follows: TGTGCCATTTCTCCGGGACTAGCAGACACAGATACGCAGTATTTT.

This clonotype appeared many times. The rearrangement links TRBV6-5 to TRBJ2-7; D may be TRBD1 or TRBD2 (7 bases each). The germline V gene encodes CDR1 MNHEY and CDR2 SVGAGI. V lost 6 bases and J lost 5, with 20 bases in between. The CDR3 totals 15 residues. The CDR3 protein is CASSSWAGGEDEQYF. The CDR3, as DNA: TGTGCCAGCAGCTCCTGGGCAGGGGGGGAAGACGAGCAGTACTTC.

At least ten counts were recorded for this clonotype. The rearrangement links TRBV12-3 or TRBV12-4 to TRBJ1-1; D gene unclear. Trimming removed 6 bases at V and 1 base at J, with 18 bases between. This CDR3 is 16 amino acids long. CDR3 DNA sequence: TGTGCCAGCAGCCTGGGTAGGCTTCGACGGAACACTGAAGCTTTCTTT. As protein: CASSLGRLRRNTEAFF.

Many counts were recorded for this clonotype. This CDR3 reads CASSESDRFNTGELFF. The CDR3 DNA follows: TGCGCCAGCAGTGAGTCGGACAGATTCAACACCGGGGAGCTGTTTTTT. The V gene is TRBV10-2, the J gene TRBJ2-2; a possible D gene is TRBD1 (6 bases). Trimming removed 0 bases at V and 2 bases at J, with 10 bases between. The length of the CDR3 is 16 residues. CDR1 WSHSY and CDR2 SAAADI come from the germline V gene.

Many counts were recorded for this clonotype. The chain combines TRBV15 with TRBJ1-3; D is unclear. V was cut by 3 bases and J by 2 bases, with 14 bases left in between. CDR3 length: 16 residues. Germline V gene data show CDR1 as LNHNV and CDR2 as YYDKDF (reference sequence). CDR3 DNA: TGTGCCACCAGCAGTTTACCACCGCATACTGGAAACACCATATATTTT. Its translation is CATSSLPPHTGNTIYF.

This clonotype was seen a single time. This chain uses TRBV12-3 or TRBV12-4 with TRBJ1-2; D gene uncertain. The V gene lost 1 base and the J gene lost 4 bases, with 13 bases spanning the gap. The CDR3 length is 15 residues. The CDR3 bases are TGTGCCAGCAGTTTAGGTACCCCGGGGAGCTATGGCTACACCTTC. Protein product: CASSLGTPGSYGYTF.

Ten or more counts support this clonotype. The chain joins TRBV20-1 to TRBJ1-2; D is ambiguous. This CDR3 spans 13 amino acids. CDR1 and CDR2 from the germline V gene are DFQATT and SNEGSKA (reference sequence). CDR3 DNA: TGCAGCCCCTTTGGGGTAGCTAACTATGGCTACACCTTC. Protein: CSPFGVANYGYTF.

This clonotype was detected ten times or more. V gene TRBV4-3 combines with J gene TRBJ1-2; D is unresolved. Trimming left V 3 bases short and J 5 bases short, with 13 bases between. CDR1 LGHNA and CDR2 YSLEER come from the germline V gene. The CDR3 runs to 14 residues. DNA for the CDR3: TGCGCCAGCAGCCAGCAGGCCGAGGGATATGGCTACACCTTC. Translating it yields CASSQQAEGYGYTF.

Many counts were recorded for this clonotype. V is TRBV6-2 or TRBV6-3 and J is TRBJ1-6; D remains unclear. The germline V gene has CDR1 MNHEY and CDR2 SVGEGT. The ends were cut back, 7 bases at V and 7 bases at J, with 17 bases in the middle. The CDR3 has 15 residues. The CDR3 region is CASTLLRGNNSPLHF. The CDR3 DNA is TGTGCCAGCACCCTCCTCCGTGGCAACAATTCACCCCTCCACTTT.